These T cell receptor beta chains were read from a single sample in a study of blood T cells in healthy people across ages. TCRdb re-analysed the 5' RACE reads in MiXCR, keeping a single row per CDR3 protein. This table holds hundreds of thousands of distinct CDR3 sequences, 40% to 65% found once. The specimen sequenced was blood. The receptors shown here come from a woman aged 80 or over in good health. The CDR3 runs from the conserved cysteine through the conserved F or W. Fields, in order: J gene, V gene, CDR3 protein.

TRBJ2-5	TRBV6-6	CASRPRTGAVSTQYF
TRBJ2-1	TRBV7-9	CASSTPRNPRRGKTYNEQFF
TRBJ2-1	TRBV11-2	CATSGGNEQFF
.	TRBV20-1	CSAATGTTNEQYF
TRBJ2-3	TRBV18	CASSPLAGVYTDTQYF
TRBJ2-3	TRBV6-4	CASSDAGTSGPDTQYF
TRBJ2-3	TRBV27	CASSIDSYSDTQYF
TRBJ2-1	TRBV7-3	CASSLTLAVRLNEQFF
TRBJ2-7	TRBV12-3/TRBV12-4	CASSLGSGQSNEQYF
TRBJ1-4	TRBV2	CASDRGPNEKLFF
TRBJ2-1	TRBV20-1	CSATRTSNRNEQFF
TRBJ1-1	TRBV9	CASSVRVGTEAFF
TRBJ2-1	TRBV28	CASTQGGSTSQFF
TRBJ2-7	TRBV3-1	CASSQDPAGVSYF
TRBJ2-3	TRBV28	CASSSPGATDTQYF
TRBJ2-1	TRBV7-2	CASSSGNEQFF
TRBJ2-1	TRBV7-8	CASSFRDGLYNEQFF
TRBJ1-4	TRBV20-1	CSAPQGGWTNEKLFF
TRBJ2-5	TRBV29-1	CGVEGDLEETQYF
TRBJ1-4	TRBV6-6	CASSYSDVGVNEKLFF
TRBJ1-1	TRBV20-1	CSAISTGQSTEAFF
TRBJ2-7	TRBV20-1	CSARDSPPRYEQYF
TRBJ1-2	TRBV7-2	CASSLGSRAQVRNYGYTF
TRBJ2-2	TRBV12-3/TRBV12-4	CASREEFTGELFF
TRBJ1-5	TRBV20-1	CSARPGTSNQPQHF
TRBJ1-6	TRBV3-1	CASSDFGTTSPLHF
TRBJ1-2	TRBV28	CASKLTGYGYTF
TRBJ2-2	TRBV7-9	CASSSDSPLGTGELFF
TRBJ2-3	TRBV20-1	CSARLAGMSDTQYF
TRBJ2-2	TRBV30	CADGGDTGELFF
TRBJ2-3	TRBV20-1	CSASSLVTLSTDTQYF
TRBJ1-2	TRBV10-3	CAINPGQGIYGYTF
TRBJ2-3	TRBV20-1	CSASGTSGADTQYF
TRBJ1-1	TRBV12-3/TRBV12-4	CASSSQGFMNTEAFF
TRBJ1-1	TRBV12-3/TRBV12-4	CASSLPTGATEAFF
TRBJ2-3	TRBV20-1	CSARGSLTGATDTQYF
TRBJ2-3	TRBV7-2	CASSPPSGGARTDTQYF
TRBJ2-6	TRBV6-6	CASSYATGNGANVLTF
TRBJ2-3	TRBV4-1	CASSPTSASTDTQYF
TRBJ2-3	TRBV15	CATSSRLRTDTQYF
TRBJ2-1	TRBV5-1	CASSLGPTNEQFF
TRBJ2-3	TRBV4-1	CASSQGPRSDTQYF
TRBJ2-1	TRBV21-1	CASSNVSYNEQFF
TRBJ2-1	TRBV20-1	CSARRDRGWFF
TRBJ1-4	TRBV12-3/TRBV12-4	CASSSGQGPRKLFF
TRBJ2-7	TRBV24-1	CATSDGRTSGADNEQYF
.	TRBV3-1	CASSLDGFYNEQYF
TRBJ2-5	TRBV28	CASSLPVQETQYF
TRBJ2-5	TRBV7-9	CASSPVRGHKETQYF
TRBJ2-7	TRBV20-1	CSARVPGGSSYEQYF
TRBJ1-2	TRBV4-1	CASSQEFWTGTGYTF
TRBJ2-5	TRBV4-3	CASSPEGNHQETQYF